These 22 T cell receptor beta chains came from one sample sequenced in a study of T-cell reconstitution after alpha-beta-depleted transplantation in children (dated by TCRdb to the mid-2010s). The library was obtained by PCR. The sequencer listed for this sample is Illumina HiSeq 2500. TCR library preparation used molecular barcoding, with unique molecular identifiers applied to normalize quantification of the TCRbeta repertoire. In TCRdb, the public reads were trimmed at Q25 with fastp and aligned with MiXCR, with productive beta chains retained. Each entry is one CDR3 protein sequence, shown with its most common DNA and genes. The sample has roughly 310,000 distinct CDR3 sequences on record, 23% of them singletons. The ten largest clones capture about 10% of the sample. Interpreted using the paper, the treatment or condition label stands for: allogeneic hematopoietic cell transplantation with graft depleted of TCRalphabeta T cells and CD19 B cells.

The material sequenced was PBMCs, mostly from graft donor cells, taken 180 days after TCRalphabeta/CD19-depleted stem cell transplant. The source is a male patient between 5 and 17 years old who had a stem cell transplant for acute lymphoblastic leukemia, so the T cells may come from the graft donor.

The V gene is TRBV15, the J gene TRBJ2-3; a possible D gene is TRBD2 (5 bases). The germline V gene has CDR1 LNHNV and CDR2 YYDKDF (reference sequence). V was clipped by 1 base and J by 4 bases, with 9 bases between them. CDR3 length equals 14 residues. CDR3: CATSRVEDPDTQYF. CDR3 bases: TGTGCCACCAGCAGAGTGGAGGATCCAGATACGCAGTATTTT.

This clonotype has just a few counts. The chain couples TRBV29-1 to TRBJ2-2; 7 bases line up with TRBD2. V trimming: 1 base; J trimming: 6 bases; junction bases outside the gene matches: 8. From germline, CDR1 is SQVTM and CDR2 ANQGSEA. CDR3 size: 15 residues. The CDR3 DNA reads TGCAGCGTTGAAGGGCCTCGCGGGAGCGCCGGGGAGCTGTTTTTT. As protein: CSVEGPRGSAGELFF.

V and J are TRBV5-1 and TRBJ2-7; D unresolved. CDR3 length equals 13 residues. The germline V gene encodes CDR1 SGHRS and CDR2 YFSETQ. The germline V and J ends were trimmed by 5 bases and 1 base, with 10 bases remaining between them. The CDR3 DNA follows: TGCGCCAGCAGATTAAGTGTTTCCTACGAGCAGTACTTC. Translating it yields CASRLSVSYEQYF. Together with reference TRBV5-1 and TRBJ2-7, the CDR3 gives the full variable domain: KAGVTQTPRYLIKTRGQQVTLSCSPISGHRSVSWYQQTPGQGLQFLFEYFSETQRNKGNFPGRFSGRQFSNSRSEMNVSTLELGDSALYLCASRLSVSYEQYFGPGTRLTVT.

This chain connects TRBV29-1 to TRBJ1-5; D is unclear. The germline gives CDR1 SQVTM, CDR2 ANQGSEA. Trimming left V 4 bases short and J 5 bases short, with 21 bases between. The CDR3 loop spans 16 amino acids. The CDR3 here is CSVAQTRKVNHQPQHF. The CDR3 nucleotides are TGCAGCGTTGCGCAGACGAGGAAGGTTAACCATCAGCCCCAGCATTTT.

This clonotype was observed a handful of times. The chain is built from TRBV9 and TRBJ2-2; D is uncertain. Germline CDR1 SGDLS, CDR2 YYNGEE. Trimming took 0 bases from V and 4 from J, leaving 7 bases between them. The CDR3 runs 14 residues. The CDR3 bases are TGTGCCAGCAGCGTAGGGGCCTCCACCGGGGAGCTGTTTTTT. Amino acid sequence: CASSVGASTGELFF. Based on the CDR3 plus reference TRBV9 and TRBJ2-2, the full variable domain is DSGVTQTPKHLITATGQRVTLRCSPRSGDLSVYWYQQSLDQGLQFLIQYYNGEERAKGNILERFSAQQFPDLHSELNLSSLELGDSALYFCASSVGASTGELFFGEGSRLTVL.

This clonotype has a handful of counts. J is TRBJ2-7 and V is TRBV6-2 or TRBV6-3, with 11 bases identical to TRBD2. The CDR3 is 14 residues long. Trimming removed 6 bases from V and 6 bases from J; junction bases left unmatched: 7. The germline CDR1 and CDR2 sequences are MNHEY and SVGEGT. The DNA of the CDR3 is TGTGCCAGCAGATTAGCGGGAGGGAACCTCGAGCAGTACTTC. Amino acid sequence: CASRLAGGNLEQYF.

This clonotype showed up just a few times. The V gene is TRBV11-2, the J gene TRBJ2-7; 12 bases fit TRBD2. J was trimmed by 3 bases and V by 0 bases; bases with no gene match: 3. The CDR3 is 16 residues long. CDR1 is SGHAT and CDR2 is FQNNGV in the germline V gene. The CDR3 nucleotides are TGTGCCAGCAGCTTAGATCTAGCGGGAGGGCACTACGAGCAGTACTTC. This translates into CASSLDLAGGHYEQYF.

About this clonotype: This is likely a read error, given that the CDR3 carries no conserved phenylalanine or tryptophan at its end. This chain connects TRBV5-6 to TRBJ1-1, with D unresolved. The CDR3 extends over 11 amino acids. Germline CDR1 SGHDT, CDR2 YYEEEE. Trimming shortened V by 2 bases and J by 2 bases, and 1 base separated the two germline ends. The CDR3 spells CASSLNTEAFL. CDR3 sequence (DNA): TGTGCCAGCAGCTTAAACACTGAAGCTTTCCTT.

V usage is TRBV4-1 and J usage is TRBJ1-5, with 9 bases matching TRBD1. The CDR3 consists of 17 residues. Germline CDR1 is MGHRA and CDR2 is YSYEKL. J gave up 4 bases and V 3 bases, and 10 bases lay outside the gene matches. The DNA for the CDR3 is TGCGCCAGCAGCCAGTATGGGACAGGGCCTCAAAATCAGCCCCAGCATTTT. This sequence encodes CASSQYGTGPQNQPQHF.

The chain links TRBV3-1 to TRBJ1-6; D possibly corresponds to TRBD1 (5 bases). The V end was cut by 1 base, the J end by 7 bases, with 14 bases between. The germline V gene encodes CDR1 LGHDT and CDR2 YNNKEL (reference sequence). The CDR3 consists of 16 residues. CDR3 amino acids: CASSQGGEGWNSPLHF. In DNA form, the CDR3 reads TGTGCCAGCAGCCAAGGGGGGGAGGGGTGGAATTCACCCCTCCACTTT.

The J gene is TRBJ1-1, the V gene TRBV5-1, with D possibly TRBD1 on 6 matching bases. This CDR3 is 16 amino acids long. Germline CDR1 is SGHRS and CDR2 is YFSETQ. V lost 0 bases and J lost 0, with 12 bases in between. This chain's CDR3 is CASSLAPTGLNTEAFF. The DNA of the CDR3 is TGCGCCAGCAGCTTGGCCCCTACAGGGTTGAACACTGAAGCTTTCTTT.

The CDR3 bases are TGTGCCATCAGGCGTCCCGCTCCCACGTACGAGCAGTACTTC. Encoded protein: CAIRRPAPTYEQYF. The V gene is TRBV10-3, the J gene TRBJ2-7; no clear D. This CDR3 is 14 amino acids long. The V and J ends lost 6 bases and 4 bases respectively, with 16 bases between them. Germline V lookup: CDR1 ENHRY, CDR2 SYGVKD.

The CDR3 nucleotides read TGCGCCAGCAGCTTGGAAGGCTTCAACACTGAAGCTTTCTTT. As protein: CASSLEGFNTEAFF. V usage is TRBV5-1 and J usage is TRBJ1-1, with unresolved D. CDR1 SGHRS and CDR2 YFSETQ come from the germline V gene. V lost 0 bases and J 2 bases, leaving 8 bases between the germline ends. This CDR3 comprises 14 residues.

This clonotype was picked up a small number of times. V and J are TRBV12-3 or TRBV12-4 and TRBJ2-7; no clear D. This CDR3 is 13 amino acids long. V gave up 3 bases and J gave up 2 bases, with 8 bases separating them. CDR3 nucleotide sequence: TGTGCCAGCAGTTTCATAGGAGCCTACGAGCAGTACTTC. Translating it yields CASSFIGAYEQYF.

Only a few counts were recorded for this clonotype. The V gene is TRBV27, the J gene TRBJ2-7, with a tentative D call TRBD1 (5 bases). The germline gives CDR1 MNHEY, CDR2 SMNVEV (reference sequence). The CDR3 length is 14 residues. Trimming left V 2 bases short and J 4 bases short, with 12 bases between. DNA for the CDR3: TGTGCCAGCAGTTTAATACCAGGGATATACGAGCAGTACTTC. As protein: CASSLIPGIYEQYF.

V gene TRBV29-1 combines with J gene TRBJ2-7, with a possible D match to TRBD2 (6 bases). Between the trimmed V and J ends, which lost 4 bases and 3 bases, there was a span of 25 bases. The CDR3 loop spans 17 amino acids. The germline gives CDR1 SQVTM, CDR2 ANQGSEA. Here the CDR3 reads CSVGIGEVFFGFYEQYF. The CDR3 region has the DNA TGCAGCGTTGGGATAGGGGAGGTATTTTTTGGCTTCTACGAGCAGTACTTC.

This clonotype has just one count. The chain combines TRBV5-4 with TRBJ2-2, with 7 bases fitting TRBD2. Germline V gives CDR1 SGHNT, CDR2 YYREEE (reference sequence). After removal of 0 bases from V and 8 bases from J, the junction contained 4 bases not matched to a gene. This CDR3 region has 14 residues. The CDR3 loop is CASSLGTSLGELFF. The CDR3 nucleotides read TGTGCCAGCAGCTTGGGGACTAGTTTGGGGGAGCTGTTTTTT.

This clonotype occurred a few times. The rearrangement uses TRBV20-1 and TRBJ2-2, with unresolved D. Trimming left V 3 bases short and J 1 base short, with 9 bases between. CDR1 is DFQATT, CDR2 SNEGSKA, per germline (reference sequence). This CDR3 spans 14 amino acids. The DNA for the CDR3 is TGCAGTGCTAGCGGGCTTTGGAACACCGGGGAGCTGTTTTTT. The encoded protein is CSASGLWNTGELFF.

The V gene is TRBV5-1, the J gene TRBJ2-7; 12 bases align to TRBD2. J lost 5 bases, V lost 0 bases, and 3 bases had no gene match. CDR1 is SGHRS and CDR2 is YFSETQ in the germline V gene. This CDR3 comprises 15 residues. CDR3 sequence reads: CASSLGGLAGHEQYF. CDR3 coding DNA: TGCGCCAGCAGCTTGGGAGGACTAGCGGGACACGAGCAGTACTTC.

This clonotype appeared many times. The chain combines TRBV9 with TRBJ2-7; D gene uncertain. V was pared by 0 bases and J by 2 bases, with 9 bases between. Germline V gene lookup returns CDR1 SGDLS and CDR2 YYNGEE. The CDR3 consists of 14 residues. CDR3 DNA sequence: TGTGCCAGCAGCGTAGGGGTCGGCGCCTACGAGCAGTACTTC. As protein: CASSVGVGAYEQYF.

This sequence joins TRBV28 and TRBJ2-7, with 7 bases aligning to TRBD2. Germline trimming cut 3 bases from V and 5 bases from J; bases unmatched to any gene: 4. CDR3 length equals 13 residues. Germline V gene sequence: CDR1 MDHEN, CDR2 SYDVKM. In DNA, the CDR3 is TGTGCCAGCAGTTTTGGGGGGGTACACGAGCAGTACTTC. Encoded protein: CASSFGGVHEQYF.

V gene TRBV25-1 combines with J gene TRBJ2-1; 9 nucleotides agree with TRBD1. V gave up 1 base and J gave up 5 bases; unmatched junction bases: 3. This CDR3 region has 15 residues. CDR1 MGHDK and CDR2 SYGVNS come from the germline V gene. CDR3 DNA sequence: TGTGCCAGCAGTGAATGGGACAGGGATAACAATGAGCAGTTCTTC. It encodes CASSEWDRDNNEQFF.